Listed here are 2 T cell receptor beta chains from one sample, sequenced in a study of radiotherapy plus CTLA-4 blockade in lung cancer. Only in-frame clones appear in the TCRdb table, and some are missing; sequencing was by immunoSEQ multiplex PCR. The top ten clones hold 22% of a sample with about 76,000 clones, 78% of them seen once. This material consisted of peripheral blood, taken from a patient treated with radiotherapy plus ipilimumab. Receptors were obtained from a human donor with non-small cell lung cancer whose response to radiotherapy plus ipilimumab could not be evaluated. Some clones in this sample may be carry-over from other donors' samples.

The chain couples TRBV7-2 to TRBJ1-5; D call uncertain. V lost 5 bases to trimming and J lost 6 bases, with 14 bases between them. CDR1 SGHTA and CDR2 FQGNSA come from the germline V gene. This CDR3 contains 14 residues. Written as DNA, the CDR3 is TGTGCCAGCAGCCCTGGCTCCGCGGGTCAGCCCCAGCATTTT. It is translated as CASSPGSAGQPQHF.

The V gene is TRBV4-3, the J gene TRBJ1-3; D is uncertain. Germline V CDR1 and CDR2: LGHNA, YSLEER. V was cut by 0 bases and J by 5 bases, with 5 bases left in between. The CDR3 is 13 amino acids. CDR3 loop: CASSQDSRNTIYF. The DNA of the CDR3 is TGCGCCAGCAGCCAAGATAGTAGAAACACCATATATTTT.